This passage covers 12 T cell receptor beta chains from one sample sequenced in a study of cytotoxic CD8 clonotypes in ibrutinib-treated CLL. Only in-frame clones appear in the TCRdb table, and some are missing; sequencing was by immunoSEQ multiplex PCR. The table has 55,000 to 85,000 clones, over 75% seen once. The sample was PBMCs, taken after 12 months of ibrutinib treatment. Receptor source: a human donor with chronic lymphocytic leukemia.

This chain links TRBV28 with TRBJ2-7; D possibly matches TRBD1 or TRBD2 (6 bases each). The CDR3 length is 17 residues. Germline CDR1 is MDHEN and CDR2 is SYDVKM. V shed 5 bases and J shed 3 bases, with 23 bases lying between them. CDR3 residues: CASSPLRQDGGRYEQYF. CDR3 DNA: TGTGCCAGCAGTCCACTACGACAGGATGGGGGGCGCTACGAGCAGTACTTC.

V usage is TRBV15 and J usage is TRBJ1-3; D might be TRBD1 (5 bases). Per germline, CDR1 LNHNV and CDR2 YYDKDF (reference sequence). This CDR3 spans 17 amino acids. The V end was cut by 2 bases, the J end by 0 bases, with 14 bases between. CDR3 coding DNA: TGTGCCACCAGCAGAACAACACAGGCGAGCTCTGGAAACACCATATATTTT. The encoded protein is CATSRTTQASSGNTIYF. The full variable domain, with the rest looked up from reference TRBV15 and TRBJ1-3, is DAMVIQNPRYQVTQFGKPVTLSCSQTLNHNVMYWYQQKSSQAPKLLFHYYDKDFNNEADTPDNFQSRRPNTSFCFLDIRSPGLGDTAMYLCATSRTTQASSGNTIYFGEGSWLTVV.

Written as DNA, the CDR3 is TGTGCCAGCAGCCAAGAGGTTGCACGGGGGGCCTACGAGCAGTACTTC. Translating gives CASSQEVARGAYEQYF. The rearrangement links TRBV4-2 to TRBJ2-7; TRBD2 aligns across 7 bases. Trimming took 0 bases from V and 2 from J; bases not matched to a gene: 7. The CDR3 covers 16 residues. In germline, CDR1 is LGHNA, CDR2 YNFKEQ.

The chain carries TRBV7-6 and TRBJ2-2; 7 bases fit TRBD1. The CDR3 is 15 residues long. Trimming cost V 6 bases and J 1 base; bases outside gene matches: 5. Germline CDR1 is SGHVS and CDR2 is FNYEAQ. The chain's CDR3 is CASSKPGGNTGELFF. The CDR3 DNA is TGTGCCAGCAGTAAACCAGGGGGGAACACCGGGGAGCTGTTTTTT.

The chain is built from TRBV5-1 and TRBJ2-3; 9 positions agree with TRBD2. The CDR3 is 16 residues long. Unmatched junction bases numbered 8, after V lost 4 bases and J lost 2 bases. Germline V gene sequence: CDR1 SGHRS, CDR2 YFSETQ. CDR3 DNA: TGCGCCAGCAGCCGCACTAGCGGGCTAGTCACAGATACGCAGTATTTT. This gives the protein CASSRTSGLVTDTQYF.

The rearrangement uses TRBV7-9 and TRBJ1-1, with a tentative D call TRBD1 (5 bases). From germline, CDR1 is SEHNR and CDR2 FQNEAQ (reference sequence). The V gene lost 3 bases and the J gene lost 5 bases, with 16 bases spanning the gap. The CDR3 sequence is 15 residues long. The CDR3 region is CASSFLPGWSTEAFF. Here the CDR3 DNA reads TGTGCCAGCAGCTTCTTACCAGGGTGGAGTACTGAAGCTTTCTTT.

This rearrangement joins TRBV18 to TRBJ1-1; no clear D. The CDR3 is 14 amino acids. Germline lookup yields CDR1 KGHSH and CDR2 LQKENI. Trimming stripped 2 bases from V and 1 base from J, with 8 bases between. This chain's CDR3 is CASSPGSTNTEAFF. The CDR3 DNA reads TGTGCCAGCTCACCAGGGAGTACGAACACTGAAGCTTTCTTT.

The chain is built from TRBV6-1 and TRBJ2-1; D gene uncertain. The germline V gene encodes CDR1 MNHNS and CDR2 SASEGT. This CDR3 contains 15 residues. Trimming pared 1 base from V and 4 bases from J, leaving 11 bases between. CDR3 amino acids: CASSEVVFEYNEQFF. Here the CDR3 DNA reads TGTGCCAGCAGTGAAGTGGTTTTCGAATACAATGAGCAGTTCTTC.

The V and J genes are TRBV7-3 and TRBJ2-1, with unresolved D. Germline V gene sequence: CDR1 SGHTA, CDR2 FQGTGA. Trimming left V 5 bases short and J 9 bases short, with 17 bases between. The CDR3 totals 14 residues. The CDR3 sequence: CASSPSGWDVEQFF. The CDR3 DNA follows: TGTGCCAGCAGCCCATCTGGATGGGATGTTGAGCAGTTCTTC.

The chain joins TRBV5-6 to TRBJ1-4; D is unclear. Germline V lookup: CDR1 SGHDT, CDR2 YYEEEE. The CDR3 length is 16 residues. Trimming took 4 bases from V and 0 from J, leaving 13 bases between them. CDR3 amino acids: CASSRDVAATNEKLFF. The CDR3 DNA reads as TGTGCCAGCAGCCGCGACGTCGCGGCAACTAATGAAAAACTGTTTTTT.

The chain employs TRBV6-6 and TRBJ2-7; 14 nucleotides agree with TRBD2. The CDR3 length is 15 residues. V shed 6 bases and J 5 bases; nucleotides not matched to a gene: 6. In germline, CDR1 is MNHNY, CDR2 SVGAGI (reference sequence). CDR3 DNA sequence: TGTGCCAGCAGAAAGACTAGCGGGAGGGAGCACGAGCAGTACTTC. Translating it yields CASRKTSGREHEQYF.

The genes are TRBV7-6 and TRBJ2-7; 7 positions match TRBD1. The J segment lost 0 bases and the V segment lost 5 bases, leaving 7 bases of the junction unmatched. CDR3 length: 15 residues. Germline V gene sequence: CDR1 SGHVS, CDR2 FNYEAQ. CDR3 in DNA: TGTGCCAGCAGCCCCAATACAGGGGTCTCCTACGAGCAGTACTTC. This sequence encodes CASSPNTGVSYEQYF.